This T cell receptor beta chain was recovered during a study of CD8+ T cells in alopecia areata. Study-wide background: Treatment ran 6 to 18 months, with 6 months of follow-up afterward.

About this clone: Its cognate antigen is unknown.

Study conclusions and caveats: In lesional scalp, particularly from alopecia totalis/universalis, clonality was higher than in normal scalp.

Researchers gathered lesional scalp punch biopsies and peripheral blood from patients with alopecia areata. TCR sequencing used cDNA made by reverse transcription of extracted RNA. Data came from immunoSEQ multiplex PCR; TCRdb stores just in-frame clones and leaves some out. The sample holds 150,000 or so clones, 65% to 75% seen once. Germline values: CDR1 GTSNPN, CDR2 SVGIG (reference sequence). This CDR3 spans 12 amino acids. Trimming left V 1 base short and J 5 bases short, with 9 bases between. This material consisted of CD8+ T cells sorted from blood, taken at week 0. V is TRBV30 and J is TRBJ2-7; D ambiguous. The clonotype was recovered from a human donor with alopecia areata. The CDR3 region is CAWSAAQDEQYF. The CDR3 DNA is TGTGCCTGGAGTGCCGCGCAAGACGAGCAGTACTTC.